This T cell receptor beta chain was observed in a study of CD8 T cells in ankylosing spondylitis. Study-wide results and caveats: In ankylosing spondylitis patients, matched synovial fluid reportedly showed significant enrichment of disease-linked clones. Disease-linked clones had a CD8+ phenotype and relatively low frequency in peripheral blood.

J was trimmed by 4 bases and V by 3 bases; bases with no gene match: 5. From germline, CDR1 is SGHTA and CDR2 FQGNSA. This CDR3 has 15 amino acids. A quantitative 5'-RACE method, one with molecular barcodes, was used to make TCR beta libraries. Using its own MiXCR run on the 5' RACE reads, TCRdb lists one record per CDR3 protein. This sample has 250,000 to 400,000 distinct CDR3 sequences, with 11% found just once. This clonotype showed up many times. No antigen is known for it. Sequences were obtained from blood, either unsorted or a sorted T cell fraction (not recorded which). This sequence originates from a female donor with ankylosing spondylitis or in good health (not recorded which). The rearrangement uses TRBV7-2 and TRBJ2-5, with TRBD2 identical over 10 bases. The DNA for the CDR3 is TGTGCCAGCAGCTTCAGCTCTAGCGGGAGAGAGACCCAGTACTTC. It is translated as CASSFSSSGRETQYF.